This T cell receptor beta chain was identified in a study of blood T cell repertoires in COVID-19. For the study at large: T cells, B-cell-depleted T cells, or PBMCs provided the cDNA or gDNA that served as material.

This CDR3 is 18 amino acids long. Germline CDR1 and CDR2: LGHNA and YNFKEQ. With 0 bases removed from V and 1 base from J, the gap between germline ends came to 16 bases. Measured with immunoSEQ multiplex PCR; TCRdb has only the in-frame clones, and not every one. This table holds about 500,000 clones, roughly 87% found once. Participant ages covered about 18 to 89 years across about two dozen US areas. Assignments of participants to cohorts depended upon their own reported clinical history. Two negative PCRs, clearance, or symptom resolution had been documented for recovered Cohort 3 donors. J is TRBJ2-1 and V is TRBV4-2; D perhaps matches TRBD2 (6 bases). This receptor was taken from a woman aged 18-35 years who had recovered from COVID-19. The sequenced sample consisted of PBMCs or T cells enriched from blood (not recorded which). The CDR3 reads CASSQDWVSAGSYNEQFF. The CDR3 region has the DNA TGTGCCAGCAGCCAAGATTGGGTCTCGGCGGGGTCCTACAATGAGCAGTTCTTC.